Listed below are T cell receptor beta chains from one sample, sequenced in a study of blood T cell repertoires in COVID-19. The method was immunoSEQ multiplex PCR; TCRdb's version includes in-frame clones alone and lacks a portion of them. Altogether 65,000 or so clones are present, about nine tenths being singletons, with the ten largest covering 3% to 3.5%. Sequenced material: peripheral blood. All receptors derive from a man aged 50-59 years with active COVID-19. Each CDR3 is given with its conserved first and last residue. A D gene is named only where the DNA matches it firmly. Expanded clones get a size class; other rows say once, few or many, or leave the size out.

clone_size: few; v_call: TRBV7-9; j_call: TRBJ1-1; d_call: .; cdr3_nt: TGTGCCAGCAGCTCTGCCGGGACTGAAGCTTTCTTT; cdr3_aa: CASSSAGTEAFF
clone_size: .; v_call: TRBV7-9; j_call: TRBJ2-3; d_call: .; cdr3_nt: TGTGCCAGCAGCTTAGGATCAGTGGGCACAGATACGCAGTATTTT; cdr3_aa: CASSLGSVGTDTQYF
clone_size: few; v_call: TRBV19; j_call: TRBJ1-2; d_call: TRBD1; cdr3_nt: TGTGCCAGTAGTACGTCAGGGGGCTTGGGCTACACCTTC; cdr3_aa: CASSTSGGLGYTF
clone_size: few; v_call: TRBV5-5; j_call: TRBJ1-4; d_call: .; cdr3_nt: TGTGCCAGCAGCTTGGCGGCAGGAGGGAATGAAAAACTGTTTTTT; cdr3_aa: CASSLAAGGNEKLFF
clone_size: .; v_call: TRBV18; j_call: TRBJ2-5; d_call: .; cdr3_nt: TGTGCCAGCGCAGGAGACAGGGAGGTTAGAGAGACCCAGTACTTC; cdr3_aa: CASAGDREVRETQYF
clone_size: .; v_call: TRBV11-2; j_call: TRBJ1-4; d_call: TRBD1; cdr3_nt: TGTGCCAGCAGTAGGGGGCCTAATCCTAATGAAAAACTGTTTTTT; cdr3_aa: CASSRGPNPNEKLFF
clone_size: .; v_call: TRBV14; j_call: TRBJ2-5; d_call: TRBD1; cdr3_nt: TGTGCCAGCAGCGACGGACAGGGTGGCGAGACCCAGTACTTC; cdr3_aa: CASSDGQGGETQYF
clone_size: .; v_call: TRBV30; j_call: TRBJ1-2; d_call: .; cdr3_nt: TGTGCCTGGAGTGAGGGGACTTGGGGAGGTTATGGCTACACCTTC; cdr3_aa: CAWSEGTWGGYGYTF
clone_size: .; v_call: TRBV7-9; j_call: TRBJ1-4; d_call: TRBD1; cdr3_nt: TGTGCCAGCAGCTTAGGAGAACAGGGGGCAAGTAATGAAAAACTGTTTTTT; cdr3_aa: CASSLGEQGASNEKLFF
clone_size: .; v_call: TRBV3-1/TRBV3-2; j_call: TRBJ2-7; d_call: TRBD2; cdr3_nt: TGTGCCAGCAGCCGATTGCGAGTAGCGGGAGTCCACGAGCAGTACTTC; cdr3_aa: CASSRLRVAGVHEQYF
clone_size: .; v_call: TRBV6-1; j_call: TRBJ1-6; d_call: .; cdr3_nt: TGTGCCAGCAGTGAAGCAAGAGGTTCACCCCTCCACTTT; cdr3_aa: CASSEARGSPLHF
clone_size: .; v_call: TRBV25-1; j_call: TRBJ2-3; d_call: TRBD1; cdr3_nt: TGTGCCAGCAGCAGACAGGGGGGGGGCACAGATACGCAGTATTTT; cdr3_aa: CASSRQGGGTDTQYF
clone_size: .; v_call: TRBV9; j_call: TRBJ2-3; d_call: .; cdr3_nt: TGTGCCAGCAGCGTAGAACGATTGCGGGACCGCACAGATACGCAGTATTTT; cdr3_aa: CASSVERLRDRTDTQYF
clone_size: .; v_call: TRBV7-2; j_call: TRBJ1-6; d_call: TRBD1; cdr3_nt: TGTGCCAGCAGCCGTCGGACAGGGGTAAATTCACCCCTCCACTTT; cdr3_aa: CASSRRTGVNSPLHF
clone_size: .; v_call: TRBV9; j_call: TRBJ1-2; d_call: TRBD1; cdr3_nt: TGTGCCAGCAGCCCGAGTTTTGGACAGGGGCAATTGCAGGGCTATGGCTACACCTTC; cdr3_aa: CASSPSFGQGQLQGYGYTF
clone_size: .; v_call: TRBV6-6; j_call: TRBJ1-5; d_call: .; cdr3_nt: TGTGCCAGCAGTTACGACAGTCGGAATCAGCCCCAGCATTTT; cdr3_aa: CASSYDSRNQPQHF
clone_size: once; v_call: TRBV6-1; j_call: TRBJ2-7; d_call: .; cdr3_nt: TGTGCCAGCAGTGAAGCCGGGCAGGGGAAGTACTTC; cdr3_aa: CASSEAGQGKYF
clone_size: few; v_call: TRBV5-4; j_call: TRBJ2-7; d_call: TRBD2; cdr3_nt: TGTGCCAGCAGCTTAAGACTAGCGGGAGACCAGCAGTACTTC; cdr3_aa: CASSLRLAGDQQYF
clone_size: .; v_call: TRBV4-1; j_call: TRBJ1-6; d_call: .; cdr3_nt: TGCGCCAGCAGCCAAGATCATGGTCAGGGAGGCTATTCACCCCTCCACTTT; cdr3_aa: CASSQDHGQGGYSPLHF
clone_size: .; v_call: TRBV6-1; j_call: TRBJ1-2; d_call: .; cdr3_nt: TGTGCCAGCAGTGAACGGACTTATGGCTACACCTTC; cdr3_aa: CASSERTYGYTF
clone_size: once; v_call: TRBV9; j_call: TRBJ2-1; d_call: TRBD2; cdr3_nt: TGTGCCAGCGGAGGACTAGCGGGAGATAATGAGCAGTTCTTC; cdr3_aa: CASGGLAGDNEQFF
clone_size: .; v_call: TRBV11-2; j_call: TRBJ2-1; d_call: .; cdr3_nt: TGTGCCAGCAGCCCCCCCGGCGTTAGCGATGAGCAGTTCTTC; cdr3_aa: CASSPPGVSDEQFF
clone_size: .; v_call: TRBV19; j_call: TRBJ1-1; d_call: .; cdr3_nt: TGTGCCAGTAGTAGACTGGGACAAGGGAACACTGAAGCTTTCTTT; cdr3_aa: CASSRLGQGNTEAFF
clone_size: .; v_call: TRBV19; j_call: TRBJ1-1; d_call: .; cdr3_nt: TGTGCCAGTAGGAAGACAGTGAACACTGAAGCTTTCTTT; cdr3_aa: CASRKTVNTEAFF
clone_size: .; v_call: TRBV24-1; j_call: TRBJ2-7; d_call: TRBD2; cdr3_nt: TGTGCCACCAGTGACCCCGGACTAGCGGGGGAGCAGTACTTC; cdr3_aa: CATSDPGLAGEQYF
clone_size: few; v_call: TRBV7-9; j_call: TRBJ1-2; d_call: .; cdr3_nt: TGTGCCAGCAGCCGGGACACTAACTATGGCTACACCTTC; cdr3_aa: CASSRDTNYGYTF
clone_size: once; v_call: TRBV24-1; j_call: TRBJ1-2; d_call: TRBD1; cdr3_nt: TGTGCCACCAGTGCTACAGGGGGCGGCTATGGCTACACCTTC; cdr3_aa: CATSATGGGYGYTF
clone_size: .; v_call: TRBV12-5; j_call: TRBJ1-6; d_call: .; cdr3_nt: TGTGCTAGTGGTCCCGGGGGGCAGAATTCACCCCTCCACTTT; cdr3_aa: CASGPGGQNSPLHF
clone_size: .; v_call: TRBV6-5; j_call: TRBJ2-5; d_call: TRBD1; cdr3_nt: TGTGCCAGCAGGGCAAGACAGGGGTTACAAGAGACCCAGTACTTC; cdr3_aa: CASRARQGLQETQYF
clone_size: .; v_call: TRBV15; j_call: TRBJ2-5; d_call: TRBD1; cdr3_nt: TGTGCCACCAGCCGGTTGACCGTGGACAGGGCGGAGACCCAGTACTTC; cdr3_aa: CATSRLTVDRAETQYF
clone_size: .; v_call: TRBV28; j_call: TRBJ1-2; d_call: TRBD1; cdr3_nt: TGTGCCAGCAGTTTTCAGGGGGCTAACTATGGCTACACCTTC; cdr3_aa: CASSFQGANYGYTF
clone_size: .; v_call: TRBV11-2; j_call: TRBJ1-2; d_call: TRBD1; cdr3_nt: TGTGCCAGCAGCTCAGTGGGAGGACAGGCTAACTATGGCTACACCTTC; cdr3_aa: CASSSVGGQANYGYTF
clone_size: once; v_call: TRBV7-8; j_call: TRBJ1-1; d_call: .; cdr3_nt: TGTGCCAGCAGCTTAGCGAGGTGGGCAGGGAAGAATACTGAAGCTTTCTTT; cdr3_aa: CASSLARWAGKNTEAFF
clone_size: .; v_call: TRBV29-1; j_call: TRBJ2-4; d_call: .; cdr3_nt: TGCAGCGTTGATGCGGGGGCCAAAAACATTCAGTACTTC; cdr3_aa: CSVDAGAKNIQYF
clone_size: .; v_call: TRBV5-6; j_call: TRBJ2-7; d_call: TRBD1; cdr3_nt: TGTGCCAGCAGCTTGCGACAGGGGGCCTACGAGCAGTACTTC; cdr3_aa: CASSLRQGAYEQYF
clone_size: few; v_call: TRBV18; j_call: TRBJ2-7; d_call: .; cdr3_nt: TGTGCCAGCTCACAGGAGGGAAGCTCCTACGAGCAGTACTTC; cdr3_aa: CASSQEGSSYEQYF
clone_size: .; v_call: TRBV7-2; j_call: TRBJ2-7; d_call: .; cdr3_nt: TGTGCCAGCAGCTTAGGGGTAGAAGAGCGGCAGTACTTC; cdr3_aa: CASSLGVEERQYF
clone_size: .; v_call: TRBV5-4; j_call: TRBJ2-2; d_call: .; cdr3_nt: TGTGCCAGCAGCCTAGACGACGGGGAGCTGTTTTTT; cdr3_aa: CASSLDDGELFF
clone_size: .; v_call: TRBV7-2; j_call: TRBJ2-5; d_call: .; cdr3_nt: TGTGCCAGCGGTAAGCGGCGGACCCAGTACTTC; cdr3_aa: CASGKRRTQYF
clone_size: .; v_call: TRBV5-1; j_call: TRBJ1-5; d_call: .; cdr3_nt: TGCGCCAGCAGGATGACCCCGGGAGCCAGCCAGCCCCAGCATTTT; cdr3_aa: CASRMTPGASQPQHF
clone_size: .; v_call: TRBV9; j_call: TRBJ2-3; d_call: TRBD2; cdr3_nt: TGTGCCAGCAGCGTAAAGGGAGGGGATACGCAGTATTTT; cdr3_aa: CASSVKGGDTQYF
clone_size: .; v_call: TRBV7-7; j_call: TRBJ2-7; d_call: TRBD2; cdr3_nt: TGTGCCAGCAGCCCGGGAGCGGGAGCGGGCGAGCAGTACTTC; cdr3_aa: CASSPGAGAGEQYF
clone_size: .; v_call: TRBV6-4; j_call: TRBJ2-1; d_call: .; cdr3_nt: TGTGCCAGCACCCAAGAGGTAGGAAGCAATGAGCAGTTCTTC; cdr3_aa: CASTQEVGSNEQFF
clone_size: .; v_call: TRBV9; j_call: TRBJ1-1; d_call: TRBD1; cdr3_nt: TGTGCCAGCAGCGATAAAGGGACAGGGTTGAACACTGAAGCTTTCTTT; cdr3_aa: CASSDKGTGLNTEAFF
clone_size: .; v_call: TRBV7-8; j_call: TRBJ1-5; d_call: .; cdr3_nt: TGTGCCAGCAGCGTCGACAGGCGTAGCAATCAGCCCCAGCATTTT; cdr3_aa: CASSVDRRSNQPQHF
clone_size: .; v_call: TRBV9; j_call: TRBJ2-7; d_call: .; cdr3_nt: TGTGCCAGCAGCGTAGGAGCGGGCGGTCTCTCCTACGAGCAGTACTTC; cdr3_aa: CASSVGAGGLSYEQYF
clone_size: once; v_call: TRBV28; j_call: TRBJ2-5; d_call: TRBD2; cdr3_nt: TGTGCCAGCAGCCCACCCATAGCGGGTTTAAAGGAGACCCAGTACTTC; cdr3_aa: CASSPPIAGLKETQYF